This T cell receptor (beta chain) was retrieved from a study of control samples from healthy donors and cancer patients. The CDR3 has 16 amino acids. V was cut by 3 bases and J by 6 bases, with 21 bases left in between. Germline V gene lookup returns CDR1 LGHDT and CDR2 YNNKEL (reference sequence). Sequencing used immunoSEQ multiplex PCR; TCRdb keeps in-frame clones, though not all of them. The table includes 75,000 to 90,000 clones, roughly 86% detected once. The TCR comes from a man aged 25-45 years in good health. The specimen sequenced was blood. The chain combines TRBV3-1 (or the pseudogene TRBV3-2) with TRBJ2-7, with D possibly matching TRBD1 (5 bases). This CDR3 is CASSHSAQGTVSEQYF. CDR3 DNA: TGTGCCAGCAGCCACTCCGCTCAGGGTACGGTTTCCGAGCAGTACTTC.